Listed below are T cell receptor beta chains from one sample, sequenced in a study of PD-L1 blockade in urothelial cancer. Repertoires were generated with immunoSEQ multiplex PCR, while TCRdb's copy carries only in-frame clones and drops some. The sample lists 70,000 to 85,000 clones, 90% occurring once. Sequences were derived from PBMCs, sampled around atezolizumab (anti-PD-L1) treatment. The origin of the receptors is a man aged 65-85 years with urothelial cancer. The CDR3 runs from the conserved cysteine through the conserved F or W. The D gene is left open where the match is weak. The size field is filled for only some rows; it gives once, few, many or a size class.

CASSASGSSNEQFF	TGTGCCAGCAGCGCAAGCGGCTCAAGCAATGAGCAGTTCTTC	TRBV9	.	.	TRBJ2-1
CASSTDSGGHNEQFF	TGCGCCAGCAGCACCGATAGCGGGGGCCACAATGAGCAGTTCTTC	TRBV5-1	.	TRBD2	TRBJ2-1
CASSVVQGPTYGYTF	TGTGCCAGCAGCGTAGTACAGGGTCCCACCTATGGCTACACCTTC	TRBV9	.	.	TRBJ1-2
CASSLVGDTIYF	TGTGCCAGCAGCTTAGTCGGGGACACCATATATTTT	TRBV7-2	.	.	TRBJ1-3
CSVREEERTAKNIQYF	TGCAGCGTTCGAGAGGAAGAGCGGACTGCCAAAAACATTCAGTACTTC	TRBV29-1	.	.	TRBJ2-4
CASRPGQGREKLFF	TGTGCCAGCAGGCCGGGACAGGGGCGGGAAAAACTGTTTTTT	TRBV2	few	TRBD1	TRBJ1-4
CASSGRTGEQFF	TGCGCCAGCAGTGGGAGGACAGGTGAGCAGTTCTTC	TRBV10-2	.	TRBD1	TRBJ2-1
CASSLQGASYEQYF	TGTGCCAGCAGCCTACAGGGGGCCTCCTACGAGCAGTACTTC	TRBV7-8	.	TRBD1	TRBJ2-7
CASRPGREGPYNEQFF	TGTGCCAGCAGACCCGGACGGGAGGGCCCCTACAATGAGCAGTTCTTC	TRBV27	.	TRBD2	TRBJ2-1
CASSLGGRTYNEQFF	TGTGCCAGCAGCTTAGGCGGGAGGACATACAATGAGCAGTTCTTC	TRBV11-2	.	TRBD2	TRBJ2-1
CASSLGTVDTGELFF	TGTGCCAGCAGCTTAGGGACAGTCGACACCGGGGAGCTGTTTTTT	TRBV7-9	.	.	TRBJ2-2
CASSQSVPGQETQYF	TGTGCCAGCTCACAGTCGGTCCCAGGACAAGAGACCCAGTACTTC	TRBV18	.	.	TRBJ2-5
CASSQALTSGVYEQYF	TGTGCCAGCAGCCAAGCCTTGACTAGCGGGGTCTACGAGCAGTACTTC	TRBV14	.	TRBD2	TRBJ2-7
CASSGGRTSGEYNEQFF	TGTGCCAGCAGCGGCGGAAGGACTAGCGGGGAATACAATGAGCAGTTCTTC	TRBV11-2	.	TRBD2	TRBJ2-1
CASSYSQGGSYEQYF	TGTGCCAGCAGTTACTCACAGGGGGGTAGCTACGAGCAGTACTTC	TRBV6-5	.	TRBD1	TRBJ2-7
CASSLAPGPYNEQFF	TGCGCCAGCAGCTTGGCCCCAGGGCCCTACAATGAGCAGTTCTTC	TRBV5-1	once	.	TRBJ2-1
CASSLTGLAGDNEQFF	TGTGCCAGCAGCTTAACCGGACTAGCGGGAGACAATGAGCAGTTCTTC	TRBV7-3	.	TRBD2	TRBJ2-1
CASSRTSGVRASNEQFF	TGTGCCAGCAGCCGGACTAGCGGAGTCAGGGCGTCCAATGAGCAGTTCTTC	TRBV2	.	TRBD2	TRBJ2-1
CASSLGGSGAYEQYF	TGTGCCAGCAGCTTAGGAGGTAGCGGGGCCTACGAGCAGTACTTC	TRBV7-9	.	TRBD2	TRBJ2-7
CASRLALAGTYNEQFF	TGTGCAAGTCGCTTAGCACTAGCGGGGACCTACAATGAGCAGTTCTTC	TRBV12-2	.	.	TRBJ2-1
CASNSRGSREAFF	TGTGCCAGCAACTCGAGAGGCTCGCGTGAAGCTTTCTTT	TRBV28	once	.	TRBJ1-1
CASGGTASGEKLFF	TGTGCCAGTGGAGGGACGGCAAGCGGTGAAAAACTGTTTTTT	TRBV19	.	.	TRBJ1-4
CASGSPTSGRPDEQFF	TGTGCTAGTGGGTCCCCGACTAGCGGGAGACCCGATGAGCAGTTCTTC	TRBV12-5	once	TRBD2	TRBJ2-1
CASTGVGANVLTF	TGTGCCAGCACAGGGGTTGGGGCCAACGTCCTGACTTTC	TRBV2	.	.	TRBJ2-6
CASSFLGRETQYF	TGTGCCAGCAGCTTCCTAGGTCGAGAGACCCAGTACTTC	TRBV11-2	.	.	TRBJ2-5
CATSRDSGPYEQYF	TGTGCCACCAGCAGAGATTCAGGGCCCTACGAGCAGTACTTC	TRBV15	.	.	TRBJ2-7
CASSEAFGTGDYGYTF	TGTGCCAGCAGTGAAGCGTTTGGAACAGGGGACTATGGCTACACCTTC	TRBV6-1	.	TRBD1	TRBJ1-2
CAISTGTGDYGYTF	TGTGCCATCAGCACCGGGACAGGGGACTATGGCTACACCTTC	TRBV10-3	few	TRBD1	TRBJ1-2
CASSARLAGDTQYF	TGTGCCAGCAGCGCGAGGTTGGCGGGAGATACGCAGTATTTT	TRBV7-9	.	.	TRBJ2-3
CASSSLPGQGSVYGYTF	TGTGCCAGCAGTTCCCTCCCGGGACAGGGTTCAGTCTATGGCTACACCTTC	TRBV27	.	TRBD1	TRBJ1-2
CASSQGTSLYNEQFF	TGCGCCAGCAGTCAAGGGACTAGCCTCTACAATGAGCAGTTCTTC	TRBV5-1	.	TRBD2	TRBJ2-1
CASSSDRGGYEQYF	TGTGCCAGCAGCTCGGACAGGGGGGGCTACGAGCAGTACTTC	TRBV28	.	TRBD1	TRBJ2-7
CASSGDRGGSYNEQFF	TGTGCCAGCAGTGGGGACAGGGGGGGTTCCTACAATGAGCAGTTCTTC	TRBV6-1	.	TRBD1	TRBJ2-1
CASGLAGGSETQYF	TGCGCCAGCGGACTAGCGGGAGGGTCGGAGACCCAGTACTTC	TRBV5-1	.	TRBD2	TRBJ2-5
CASRGTGGGNEKLFF	TGTGCCAGCAGAGGGACAGGGGGCGGGAATGAAAAACTGTTTTTT	TRBV5-4	.	TRBD1	TRBJ1-4
CASSLGGGGRYEQYF	TGCGCCAGCAGCTTGGGAGGGGGGGGTCGGTACGAGCAGTACTTC	TRBV5-1	.	.	TRBJ2-7
CATSRVGTAPRSGANVLTF	TGTGCCACCAGCAGAGTAGGTACAGCACCTCGTTCTGGGGCCAACGTCCTGACTTTC	TRBV15	.	.	TRBJ2-6
CASSLSGGEGYTF	TGCGCCAGCAGCTTGTCAGGTGGGGAGGGCTACACCTTC	TRBV5-1	.	.	TRBJ1-2
CASSVGGRAIDEQYF	TGTGCCAGCAGCGTAGGGGGGAGGGCCATCGACGAGCAGTACTTC	TRBV9	.	TRBD2	TRBJ2-7
CASSSTVKDGRLAFF	TGTGCCAGCAGCTCCACGGTGAAAGACGGGAGGCTGGCGTTCTTC	TRBV11-2	.	TRBD2	TRBJ2-1